This note documents a single TCR beta chain sequence. The antigen it binds to is not known. Qualities for individual bases were not recorded, and no much larger clone is one base off. This specimen belongs to a study of beta chain features in type 1 diabetes (dated by TCRdb to the late 2010s). Context from the whole study: Patients and healthy donors did not differ in mean age, gender distribution, total cell number or subset yield. A total of approximately 99,000,000 sorted cells were examined across all samples, and RNA yield correlated strongly with the number of cells per subset. The study compared the TCRB repertoires of sorted circulating CD4+ T cell subsets in recently diagnosed type 1 diabetes patients with those in matched healthy donors. Regulatory and stem cell-like memory subsets were isolated from only 8 patients and roughly eight healthy donors, whereas naive and central memory subsets came from all 28 donors.

Each donor gave one peripheral blood draw, roughly 110 mL on average, collected into heparinised tubes. Naive, central memory, regulatory and stem cell-like memory CD4+ T cells were sorted on a BD FACSAria II using a panel including CD45RO, CCR7, CD25, CD127, CD95 and CD27. A purity above 95% was achieved for all sorted populations. PBMCs were separated immediately by Lymphoprep density gradient centrifugation and were stained directly, without being cultured. Samples were stained and sorted in pairs, with one healthy donor and one patient per experiment, so that batch effects were minimized. General conclusions and limits of the study: Fewer insertions and more nucleotide deletions at VDJ recombination sites were observed in patients with type 1 diabetes, implying thymic rearrangement abnormalities. Type 1 diabetes patients showed a moderate but significant shortening of TCRB CDR3 length in all four CD4+ subsets. The naive, central memory and regulatory TCRB repertoires appeared to resemble one another more closely among patients than among healthy donors. Shorter templates might have been favored by PCR, but patient and control samples were amplified and corrected together, so both groups would have been affected equally by any skew. Because small numbers of individuals were included in the HLA sub-analyses, any influence of HLA type on TCRB rearrangement was left unresolved. Because cDNA was sequenced instead of genomic DNA, highly expressing activated cells could be over-represented, though the groups showed no difference in activation or CD3 levels.

The CDR3 contains 15 residues, cysteine and phenylalanine counted. Only CDR3 DNA is held: 45 bases, read in frame from base 1. Based on the germline V gene, the CDR1 and CDR2 sequences are SGHTA and FQGNSA. V lost 8 bases and J lost 3 bases; the stretch between them is 20 bases long. All of the isolated RNA was reverse transcribed with the High Capacity cDNA Reverse Transcription Kit, so expressed TCRB transcripts were sequenced. Deep immunoSEQ sequencing was applied to naive, central memory and regulatory T cell samples, giving an average of approximately 4 million total reads per sample. Sorted cells were lysed in RLT buffer, and RNA was extracted using DNase-treated RNeasy Micro or Mini kits according to cell number. Each cell subset was processed on its own to prevent cross-contamination, while patient and healthy donor samples were processed together. Using the immunoSEQ multiplex PCR, TCRB sequences were amplified from cDNA into 87-bp fragments spanning the CDR3 region. Amplicons were sequenced on the Illumina HiSeq platform. Per the original workflow: PCR bias was computationally corrected using synthetic template baselines, reads within Hamming distance 2 were collapsed, and singletons that could not be merged were discarded. Reads were aligned to IMGT to assign V, D and J genes, CDR3 length, and insertions or deletions at six rearrangement sites. Within each subset, clonotype counts were normalized to sorted cell number, and only after that were true diversity and Gini coefficients computed with the tcR R package. Repertoire sharing was quantified using the overlap coefficient calculated on TCRB nucleotide sequences. Out-of-frame TCRB sequences from naive cells were analyzed to stand in for the pre-selection repertoire. TCRdb obtained this table from immuneACCESS and retained in-frame rearrangements with V and J assigned. These tables miss some clones; where compared with another copy, unresolved V genes account for less than half of the shortfall, and the remainder is unexplained. V and J calls and clone size are those listed in that table; D and trimming were worked out from the DNA. For this sample the table gives hundreds of thousands of clones, of which around 13% were detected only once. The ten largest clones take up less than 0.02% of the sample.

The source material was naive CD4+ T cells from blood. What the cell subset or site label conveys for this sample: true naive CD4+ T cells. The sequence derives from a man aged 18 to 29 in good health. The V and J genes are TRBV7-2 and TRBJ2-7; the D gene is perhaps TRBD1, from 5 matching bases. Here the CDR3 is given as CASQPLGHPNYEQYF. In nucleotide form, the sequence is TGTGCCAGCCAGCCTTTGGGGCACCCAAACTACGAGCAGTACTTC.